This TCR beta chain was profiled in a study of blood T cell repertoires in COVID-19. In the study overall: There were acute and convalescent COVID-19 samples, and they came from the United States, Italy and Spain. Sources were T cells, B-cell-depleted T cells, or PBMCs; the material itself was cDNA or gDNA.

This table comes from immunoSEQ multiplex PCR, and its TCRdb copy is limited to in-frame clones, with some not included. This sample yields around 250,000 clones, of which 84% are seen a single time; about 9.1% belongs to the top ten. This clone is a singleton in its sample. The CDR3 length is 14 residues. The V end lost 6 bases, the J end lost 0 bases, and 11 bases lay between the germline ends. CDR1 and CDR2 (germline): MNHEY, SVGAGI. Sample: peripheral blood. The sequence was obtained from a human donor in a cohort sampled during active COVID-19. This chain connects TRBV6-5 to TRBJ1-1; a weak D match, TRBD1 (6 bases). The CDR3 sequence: CASRDRLMNTEAFF. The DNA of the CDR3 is TGTGCCAGCAGGGACAGACTAATGAACACTGAAGCTTTCTTT.